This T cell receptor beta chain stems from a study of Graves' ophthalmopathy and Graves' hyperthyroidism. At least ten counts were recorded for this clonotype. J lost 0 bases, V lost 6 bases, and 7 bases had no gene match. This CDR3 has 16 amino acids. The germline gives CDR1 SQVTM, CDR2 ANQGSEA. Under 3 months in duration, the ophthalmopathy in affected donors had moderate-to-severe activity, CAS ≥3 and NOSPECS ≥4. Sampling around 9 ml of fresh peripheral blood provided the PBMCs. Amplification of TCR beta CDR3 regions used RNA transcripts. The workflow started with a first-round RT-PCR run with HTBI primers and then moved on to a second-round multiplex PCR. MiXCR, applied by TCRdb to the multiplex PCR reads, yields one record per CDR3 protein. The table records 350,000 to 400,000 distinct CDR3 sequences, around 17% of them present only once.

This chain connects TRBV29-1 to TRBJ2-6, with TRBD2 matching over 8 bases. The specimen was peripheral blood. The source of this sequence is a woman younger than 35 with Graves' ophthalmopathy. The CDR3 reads CSVGGGPSSGANVLTF. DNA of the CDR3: TGCAGCGTCGGGGGGGGTCCAAGCTCTGGGGCCAACGTCCTGACTTTC.